This T cell receptor beta chain was sequenced in a study of blood T cell repertoires in COVID-19. The overall study: Sources were T cells, B-cell-depleted T cells, or PBMCs; the material itself was cDNA or gDNA.

The V gene's germline CDR1 is SGHNT and CDR2 YENEEA. The CDR3 consists of 13 residues. J lost 10 bases, V lost 6 bases, and 8 bases had no gene match. Among Cohort 3 donors, those recovered had two negative PCRs, clearance, or symptom resolution. The method was immunoSEQ multiplex PCR; TCRdb's version includes in-frame clones alone and lacks a portion of them. The sample has about 250,000 clones; about 87% are singletons. The receptor was isolated from a woman aged 45-59 years who had recovered from COVID-19. Sequenced input: PBMCs or T cells enriched from blood (not recorded which). V and J are TRBV11-3 and TRBJ2-1; the match to TRBD1 covers 8 bases. Here the CDR3 DNA reads TGTGCCAGCAGAGGAAACAGGGGGAAGGAGCAGTTCTTC. Protein product: CASRGNRGKEQFF.